This T cell receptor beta chain was sequenced during a study of shared clonotypes between healthy human individuals. Study results and caveats: Limitation of the genetic and exposure-history diversity represented came from the few donors.

Data came from immunoSEQ multiplex PCR; TCRdb stores just in-frame clones and leaves some out. The sample lists 2 million to 3 million clones; more than 85% were seen once. A CD45RA-negative memory subset and a CD45RA+ naive subset were separated from the CD4+ cells. Remarks on this clone: Its antigen is currently unknown.

Germline V lookup: CDR1 MNHEY, CDR2 SVGAGI. V lost 7 bases to trimming and J lost 2 bases, with 17 bases between them. CDR3 size: 15 residues. This TCR came from a man younger than 35 in good health. Some clones in this sample may be carry-over from other donors' samples. Sample: naive CD4+ T cells from PBMCs. Subset defined: CD45RA+ positively selected. The V and J genes are TRBV6-5 and TRBJ1-1; D might be TRBD1 (6 bases). The CDR3 nucleotides read TGTGCCAGCACCTCGGACCTACAGGGAAACACTGAAGCTTTCTTT. This sequence encodes CASTSDLQGNTEAFF.